These 30 T cell receptor beta chains were all obtained from the same sample, sequenced in a study of blood T cell repertoires in COVID-19. TCRdb keeps only in-frame clones here, not all; method: immunoSEQ multiplex PCR. The sample has about 160,000 clones, 70% to 90% seen once. Sequenced: peripheral blood. The source of these receptors is a man aged 40-50 years with acute or convalescent COVID-19.

The V gene is TRBV12-3 or TRBV12-4, the J gene TRBJ1-2; no clear D. The V gene lost 3 bases and the J gene lost 4 bases, with 6 bases spanning the gap. This CDR3 contains 12 residues. The CDR3 here is CASSFVSYGYTF. The CDR3 coding sequence is TGTGCCAGCAGTTTCGTCAGCTATGGCTACACCTTC.

The chain joins TRBV6-5 to TRBJ1-1, with D perhaps matching TRBD1 (5 bases). Germline CDR1 reads MNHEY; CDR2 reads SVGAGI. The V gene lost 6 bases and the J gene lost 0 bases, with 11 bases spanning the gap. This CDR3 contains 14 residues. CDR3 protein: CASRWTLMNTEAFF. CDR3 nucleotides: TGTGCCAGCAGATGGACACTTATGAACACTGAAGCTTTCTTT.

This clone was counted a single time. The chain links TRBV10-3 to TRBJ2-7; no clear D gene. The CDR3 contains 11 residues. The V end was cut by 4 bases, the J end by 4 bases, with 5 bases between. Germline V CDR1 and CDR2: ENHRY, SYGVKD. This CDR3 is CAISGAYEQYF. CDR3 nucleotide sequence: TGTGCCATCAGTGGTGCGTACGAGCAGTACTTC.

V and J are TRBV7-6 and TRBJ1-6; possibly TRBD1 for D (5 bases). Trimming stripped 5 bases from V and 9 bases from J, with 14 bases between. Germline V gene lookup returns CDR1 SGHVS and CDR2 FNYEAQ. The CDR3 has 14 amino acids. CDR3 bases: TGTGCCAGCAGCCCGGGGGGAGGATCTTCACCCCTCCACTTT. It translates to CASSPGGGSSPLHF.

The rearrangement uses TRBV6-2 or TRBV6-3 and TRBJ2-1, with 14 bases that match TRBD2. Germline trimming cut 4 bases from V and 7 bases from J; bases unmatched to any gene: 3. Germline CDR1 MNHEY, CDR2 SVGEGT. The CDR3 runs to 15 residues. The CDR3 loop is CASSFRTSGGNEQFF. In DNA form, the CDR3 reads TGTGCCAGCAGTTTCCGGACTAGCGGGGGGAATGAGCAGTTCTTC.

Only a few counts were recorded for this clone. CDR3 in amino acids: CASSFGGGGATKTQYF. The CDR3, as DNA: TGTGCCAGCAGTTTTGGTGGCGGGGGGGCAACAAAGACCCAGTACTTC. The chain employs TRBV27 and TRBJ2-5, with TRBD2 identical over 9 bases. Germline V gene data show CDR1 as MNHEY and CDR2 as SMNVEV (reference sequence). V shed 3 bases and J 6 bases; nucleotides not matched to a gene: 11. The CDR3 length is 16 residues.

The V call is TRBV5-1, the J call TRBJ2-7, with unresolved D. The CDR3 has 14 residues. In germline, CDR1 is SGHRS, CDR2 YFSETQ. V shed 0 bases and J shed 1 base, with 8 bases lying between them. The CDR3 region is CASSLAAASYEQYF. The CDR3 DNA reads as TGCGCCAGCAGCTTGGCGGCGGCGTCCTACGAGCAGTACTTC.

This CDR3 reads CAWSYTGSEQYF. The CDR3 nucleotides read TGTGCCTGGAGTTACACAGGGTCCGAGCAGTACTTC. V and J are TRBV30 and TRBJ2-7, with D possibly being TRBD1 (6 bases). The CDR3 spans 12 residues. The germline V gene encodes CDR1 GTSNPN and CDR2 SVGIG (reference sequence). The V gene lost 2 bases and the J gene lost 6 bases, with 11 bases spanning the gap.

The chain uses TRBV6-1 and TRBJ2-1, with 8 nucleotides matching TRBD2. The V and J ends lost 3 bases and 1 base, in that order; junction bases with no gene match: 5. Germline values: CDR1 MNHNS, CDR2 SASEGT. This CDR3 comprises 16 residues. CDR3 DNA: TGTGCCAGCAGTGATTCCGGGGGGGGTTCCTACAATGAGCAGTTCTTC. Its translation: CASSDSGGGSYNEQFF.

The chain links TRBV9 to TRBJ2-2; the match to TRBD2 covers 10 bases. The CDR3 covers 18 residues. The V gene's germline CDR1 is SGDLS and CDR2 YYNGEE. V shed 6 bases, J shed 0 bases, and the junction held 11 bases outside the gene matches. This CDR3 reads CASKGASGGPANTGELFF. The CDR3 bases are TGTGCCAGCAAAGGGGCTAGCGGGGGCCCTGCGAACACCGGGGAGCTGTTTTTT. Looking up the rest from reference TRBV9 and TRBJ2-2 gives the full variable domain: DSGVTQTPKHLITATGQRVTLRCSPRSGDLSVYWYQQSLDQGLQFLIQYYNGEERAKGNILERFSAQQFPDLHSELNLSSLELGDSALYFCASKGASGGPANTGELFFGEGSRLTVL.

CDR3 sequence reads: CASSGQAGSGYTF. DNA of the CDR3: TGTGCCAGCAGCGGCCAAGCGGGGTCTGGCTACACCTTC. The chain employs TRBV13 and TRBJ1-2; D not resolved. The CDR3 contains 13 residues. Trimming took off 5 bases at V and 7 bases at J, with 14 bases between the two ends. The germline gives CDR1 PRHDT, CDR2 FYEKMQ (reference sequence).

The chain couples TRBV7-9 to TRBJ2-5; 10 positions match TRBD2. The V segment lost 5 bases and the J segment 2 bases; nucleotides outside the gene matches: 5. The CDR3 consists of 15 residues. Per the germline V gene, CDR1 is SEHNR and CDR2 is FQNEAQ (reference sequence). CDR3 coding DNA: TGTGCCAGCAGCGTACTAGCGGGGCTACAAGAGACCCAGTACTTC. This encodes CASSVLAGLQETQYF.

The rearrangement links TRBV7-9 to TRBJ2-2; TRBD2 might be the D (7 bases). The CDR3 runs 16 residues. Germline assignment: CDR1 SEHNR and CDR2 FQNEAQ (reference sequence). The V and J ends lost 3 bases and 4 bases respectively, with 15 bases between them. This CDR3 reads CASSFLVAGATGELFF. The CDR3 nucleotides read TGTGCCAGCAGCTTCCTGGTGGCGGGGGCCACCGGGGAGCTGTTTTTT.

The chain couples TRBV7-2 to TRBJ2-3; TRBD2 agrees at 13 bases. CDR1 is SGHTA, CDR2 FQGNSA, per germline. This CDR3 is built from 18 residues. Trimming at V came to 5 bases and at J to 0 bases, leaving 8 bases not matched to a gene. CDR3 sequence: CASSPGLAGAQSTDTQYF. Written as DNA, the CDR3 is TGTGCCAGCAGCCCCGGACTAGCGGGGGCCCAAAGCACAGATACGCAGTATTTT. The full variable domain, with the rest looked up from reference TRBV7-2 and TRBJ2-3, is GAGVSQSPSNKVTEKGKDVELRCDPISGHTALYWYRQSLGQGLEFLIYFQGNSAPDKSGLPSDRFSAERTGGSVSTLTIQRTQQEDSAVYLCASSPGLAGAQSTDTQYFGPGTRLTVL.

Only a few counts were recorded for this clone. The rearrangement uses TRBV21-1 and TRBJ1-6; the table's D call of TRBD1 was not tested on the DNA. TRBV21-1 represents a pseudogene. There are 14 residues in the CDR3. As DNA, the CDR3 is TGTGCCAGCAGCAATGAGACAGGGACGGCACCCCTCCACTTT. It codes for CASSNETGTAPLHF.

The rearrangement links TRBV10-3 to TRBJ1-2; TRBD1 might be the D (6 bases). Germline CDR1 is ENHRY and CDR2 is SYGVKD. The V end lost 4 bases, the J end lost 7 bases, and 13 bases lay between the germline ends. This CDR3 spans 13 amino acids. The DNA of the CDR3 is TGTGCCATCAGTGTGAGTCAGGGGAGTGGCTACACCTTC. This translates into CAISVSQGSGYTF.

J is TRBJ1-5 and V is TRBV12-3 or TRBV12-4; D uncertain. The CDR3 covers 13 residues. Trimming left V 5 bases short and J 1 base short, with 6 bases between. CDR3 sequence (DNA): TGTGCCAGCAGTCCCGGGAGCAATCAGCCCCAGCATTTT. Encoded protein: CASSPGSNQPQHF.

This sequence joins TRBV5-1 and TRBJ1-3, with TRBD1 matching over 7 bases. The CDR3 contains 15 residues. V lost 5 bases and J lost 0; bases outside the gene matches: 5. Germline CDR1 and CDR2: SGHRS and YFSETQ. In DNA, the CDR3 is TGCGCCAGCAGTTGGGACAGCCTCTCTGGAAACACCATATATTTT. Amino acids: CASSWDSLSGNTIYF.

The chain links TRBV15 to TRBJ1-2; no clear D. Germline V gene sequence: CDR1 LNHNV, CDR2 YYDKDF (reference sequence). Deletions cut 0 bases from V and 5 bases from J, with 7 bases between. The CDR3 runs to 13 residues. For the CDR3, the DNA is TGTGCCACCAGCAGAGACTATGGTTATGGCTACACCTTC. Translating it yields CATSRDYGYGYTF.

The CDR3 region has the DNA TGTGCCAGCAGCTCAGACTCCTACAATGAGCAGTTCTTC. This codes for CASSSDSYNEQFF. V gene TRBV7-2 combines with J gene TRBJ2-1; D not certain. Germline CDR1 and CDR2: SGHTA and FQGNSA. The CDR3 loop spans 13 amino acids. The V gene lost 4 bases and the J gene lost 0 bases, with 4 bases spanning the gap.

The CDR3 region has the DNA TGTGCCAGCAGCTTCGGACTTCCCGGACACACTGAAGCTTTCTTT. Residues: CASSFGLPGHTEAFF. The V call is TRBV7-9, the J call TRBJ1-1, with D hard to call. The germline V gene encodes CDR1 SEHNR and CDR2 FQNEAQ (reference sequence). V was trimmed by 3 bases and J by 3 bases, leaving 14 bases between them. There are 15 residues in the CDR3.

This clone occurred a few times. The CDR3 region is CASSPSSGGPPYEQYF. In DNA form, the CDR3 reads TGTGCCAGTAGTCCCTCTAGCGGGGGGCCACCCTACGAGCAGTACTTC. This chain links TRBV19 with TRBJ2-7; 11 bases are shared with TRBD2. Germline V gene lookup returns CDR1 LNHDA and CDR2 SQIVND (reference sequence). V shed 5 bases and J 2 bases; nucleotides not matched to a gene: 8. The CDR3 extends over 16 amino acids.

The chain carries TRBV20-1 and TRBJ2-3, with D tentatively TRBD2 (7 bases). V was trimmed by 6 bases and J by 0 bases, leaving 19 bases between them. This CDR3 comprises 16 residues. The germline V gene encodes CDR1 DFQATT and CDR2 SNEGSKA (reference sequence). The CDR3 DNA sequence: TGCAGTGCGAGTCGGTCGGGGGGCGCGAGCACAGATACGCAGTATTTT. Protein: CSASRSGGASTDTQYF.

The gene calls are TRBV3-1 (or the pseudogene TRBV3-2) and TRBJ1-2; unclear D gene. Trimming took off 0 bases at V and 2 bases at J, with 7 bases between the two ends. The CDR3 runs to 14 residues. Germline-derived CDR1 and CDR2 are LGHDT and YNNKEL (reference sequence). The CDR3 sequence: CASSQEVRNYGYTF. The CDR3 region has the DNA TGTGCCAGCAGCCAAGAGGTCAGGAACTATGGCTACACCTTC.

V is TRBV5-6 and J is TRBJ1-1; 12 positions agree with TRBD1. After removal of 4 bases from V and 4 bases from J, the junction contained 5 bases not matched to a gene. The CDR3 contains 15 residues. From germline, CDR1 is SGHDT and CDR2 YYEEEE. Here the CDR3 DNA reads TGTGCCAGCAGCGGGACAGGGGGCGCGGGCACTGAAGCTTTCTTT. This sequence encodes CASSGTGGAGTEAFF.

This clone appeared once. The CDR3 nucleotides are TGTGCCAGCAGCTCCCAAAGATCTGGGGGGGGGAGCAATCAGCCCCAGCATTTT. This encodes CASSSQRSGGGSNQPQHF. This sequence joins TRBV21-1 and TRBJ1-5. TRBV21-1 constitutes a pseudogene. CDR3 size: 18 residues.

This chain uses TRBV9 with TRBJ2-7, with a weak D call TRBD2 (7 bases). The germline V and J ends were trimmed by 4 bases and 4 bases, with 15 bases remaining between them. Germline V gene lookup returns CDR1 SGDLS and CDR2 YYNGEE. The CDR3 length is 14 residues. The CDR3 is CASSPGGRTYEQYF. The CDR3 nucleotides read TGTGCCAGCAGCCCCGGGGGGCGGACTTACGAGCAGTACTTC.

The J gene is TRBJ2-7, the V gene TRBV3-1 (or the pseudogene TRBV3-2), with TRBD1 as a possible D gene (5 bases). The germline V gene encodes CDR1 LGHDT and CDR2 YNNKEL (reference sequence). Trimming took 0 bases from V and 2 from J, leaving 11 bases between them. The CDR3 consists of 15 residues. Here the CDR3 DNA reads TGTGCCAGCAGCCAAGAGATTAAGGACACCTACGAGCAGTACTTC. Translating gives CASSQEIKDTYEQYF.

This clone was seen once. Additional DNA sequences in this sample encode the identical CDR3. CDR3: CASSDRGASGANVLTF. The CDR3 nucleotides read TGTGCCAGCAGTGACAGGGGCGCATCTGGGGCCAACGTCCTGACTTTC. J is TRBJ2-6 and V is TRBV6-2 or TRBV6-3; 8 bases are shared with TRBD1. The CDR3 runs 16 residues. V lost 5 bases to trimming and J lost 1 base; unmatched junction nucleotides: 4. The germline gives CDR1 MNHEY, CDR2 SVGEGT.

This rearrangement joins TRBV6-1 to TRBJ1-2; possible D gene TRBD1, 5 bases. CDR3 length: 14 amino acids. V was shortened by 2 bases and J by 5 bases, with 12 bases between the two germline ends. CDR1 and CDR2 from the germline V gene are MNHNS and SASEGT. CDR3 amino acids: CASSERRRQYGYTF. CDR3 sequence (DNA): TGTGCCAGCAGTGAAAGAAGGAGACAGTATGGCTACACCTTC.